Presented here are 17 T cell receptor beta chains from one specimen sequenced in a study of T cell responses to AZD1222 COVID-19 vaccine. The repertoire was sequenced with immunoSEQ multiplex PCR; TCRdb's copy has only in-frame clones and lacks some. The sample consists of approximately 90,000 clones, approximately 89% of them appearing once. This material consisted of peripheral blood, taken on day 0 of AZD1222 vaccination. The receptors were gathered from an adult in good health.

The DNA of the CDR3 is TGTGCCAGCAGCCAATTAGGCACAAACTATGGCTACACCTTC. As protein: CASSQLGTNYGYTF. The V and J genes are TRBV16 and TRBJ1-2, with D hard to call. V lost 1 base, J lost 2 bases, and 8 bases lay in between. Germline lookup yields CDR1 KGHSY and CDR2 FQNENV. This CDR3 contains 14 residues.

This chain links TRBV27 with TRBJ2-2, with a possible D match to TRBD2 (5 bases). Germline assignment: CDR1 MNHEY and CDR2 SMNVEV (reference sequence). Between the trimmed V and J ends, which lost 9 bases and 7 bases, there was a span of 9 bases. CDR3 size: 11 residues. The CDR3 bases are TGTGCCAGGGTGGCGGGCGGGGAGCTGTTTTTT. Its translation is CARVAGGELFF.

The CDR3 loop is CASSQGLDEKLFF. CDR3 DNA: TGTGCCAGCAGCCAAGGGCTTGATGAAAAACTGTTTTTT. The rearrangement uses TRBV3-1 (or the pseudogene TRBV3-2) and TRBJ1-4; D not certain. The CDR3 is 13 amino acids. V gave up 1 base and J gave up 6 bases, with 6 bases separating them. CDR1 LGHDT and CDR2 YNNKEL come from the germline V gene (reference sequence).

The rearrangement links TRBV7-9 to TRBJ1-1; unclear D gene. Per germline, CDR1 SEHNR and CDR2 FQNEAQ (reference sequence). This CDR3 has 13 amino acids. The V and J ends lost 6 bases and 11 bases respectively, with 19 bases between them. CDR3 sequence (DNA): TGTGCCAGCAGGACCTCTTCGGAGGGTTTCGCTTTCTTT. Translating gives CASRTSSEGFAFF.

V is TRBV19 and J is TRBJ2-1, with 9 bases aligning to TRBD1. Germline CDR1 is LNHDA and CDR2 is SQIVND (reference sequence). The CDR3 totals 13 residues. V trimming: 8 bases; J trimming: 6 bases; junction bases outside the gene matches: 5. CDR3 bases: TGTGCCAGTGCGGGACAGGGAGGCAATGAGCAGTTCTTC. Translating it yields CASAGQGGNEQFF.

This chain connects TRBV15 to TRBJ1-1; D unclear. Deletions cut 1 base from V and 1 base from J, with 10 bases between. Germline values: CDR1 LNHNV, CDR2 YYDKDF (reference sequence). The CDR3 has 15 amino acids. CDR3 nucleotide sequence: TGTGCCACCAGCAGAGTCTTTGCTGCGAACACTGAAGCTTTCTTT. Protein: CATSRVFAANTEAFF.

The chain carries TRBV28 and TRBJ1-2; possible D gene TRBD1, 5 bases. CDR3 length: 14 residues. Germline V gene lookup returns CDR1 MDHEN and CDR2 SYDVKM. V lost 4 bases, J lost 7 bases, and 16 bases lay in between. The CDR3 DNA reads TGTGCCAGCAGTTACCTGGGTGGGGGTGCTGGCTACACCTTC. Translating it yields CASSYLGGGAGYTF.

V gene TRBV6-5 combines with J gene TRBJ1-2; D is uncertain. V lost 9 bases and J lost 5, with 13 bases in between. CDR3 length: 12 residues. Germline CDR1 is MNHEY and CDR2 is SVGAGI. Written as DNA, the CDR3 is TGTGCCAGATACGCGGGAACTTATGGCTACACCTTC. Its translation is CARYAGTYGYTF.

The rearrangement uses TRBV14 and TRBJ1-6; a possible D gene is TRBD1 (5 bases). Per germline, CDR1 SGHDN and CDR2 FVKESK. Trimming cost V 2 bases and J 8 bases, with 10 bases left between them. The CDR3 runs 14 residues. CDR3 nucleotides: TGTGCCAGCAGCCAACTGGGGGGGGATTCACCCCTCCACTTT. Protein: CASSQLGGDSPLHF.

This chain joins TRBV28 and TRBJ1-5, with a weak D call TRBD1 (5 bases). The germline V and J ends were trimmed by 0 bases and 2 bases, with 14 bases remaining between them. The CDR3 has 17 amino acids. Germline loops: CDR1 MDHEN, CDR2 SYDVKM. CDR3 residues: CASSLWRAREGNQPQHF. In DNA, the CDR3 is TGTGCCAGCAGTTTATGGCGGGCCAGGGAGGGCAATCAGCCCCAGCATTTT.

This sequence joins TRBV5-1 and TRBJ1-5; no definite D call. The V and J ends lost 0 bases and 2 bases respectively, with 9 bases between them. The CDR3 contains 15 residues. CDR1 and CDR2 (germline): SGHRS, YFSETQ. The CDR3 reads CASSLGPGGNQPQHF. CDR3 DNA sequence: TGCGCCAGCAGCTTGGGACCCGGCGGCAATCAGCCCCAGCATTTT.

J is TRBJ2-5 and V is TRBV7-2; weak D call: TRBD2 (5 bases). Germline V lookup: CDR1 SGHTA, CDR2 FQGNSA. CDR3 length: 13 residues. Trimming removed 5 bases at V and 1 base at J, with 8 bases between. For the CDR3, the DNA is TGTGCCAGCAGCCCGAGGGCCCAAGAGACCCAGTACTTC. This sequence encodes CASSPRAQETQYF.

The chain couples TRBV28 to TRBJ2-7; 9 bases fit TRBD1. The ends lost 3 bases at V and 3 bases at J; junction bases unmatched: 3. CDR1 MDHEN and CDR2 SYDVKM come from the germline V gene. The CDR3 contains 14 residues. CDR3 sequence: CASSFGGQGYEQYF. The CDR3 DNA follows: TGTGCCAGCAGTTTCGGGGGACAGGGCTACGAGCAGTACTTC.

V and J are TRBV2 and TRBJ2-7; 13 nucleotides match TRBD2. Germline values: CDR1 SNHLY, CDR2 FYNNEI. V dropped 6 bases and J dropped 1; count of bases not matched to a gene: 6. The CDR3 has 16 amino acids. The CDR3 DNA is TGTGCCAGCAGCAACGGACTAGCGGGAGCATCCTACGAGCAGTACTTC. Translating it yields CASSNGLAGASYEQYF.

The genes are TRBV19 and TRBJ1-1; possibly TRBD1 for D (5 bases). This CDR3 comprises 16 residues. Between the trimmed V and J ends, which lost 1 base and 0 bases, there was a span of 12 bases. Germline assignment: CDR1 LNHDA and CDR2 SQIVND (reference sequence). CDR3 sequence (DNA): TGTGCCAGTAGTATAGTTCAGGGCGCCGTGAACACTGAAGCTTTCTTT. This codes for CASSIVQGAVNTEAFF.

CDR3 DNA: TGTGCCAGCAGTTTAACCGGGACGAGAGAGCAGTTCTTC. This gives the protein CASSLTGTREQFF. This rearrangement joins TRBV28 to TRBJ2-1; the D gene could be TRBD1 or TRBD2 (5 bases each). This CDR3 spans 13 amino acids. The germline gives CDR1 MDHEN, CDR2 SYDVKM. Trimming removed 2 bases at V and 10 bases at J, with 12 bases between.

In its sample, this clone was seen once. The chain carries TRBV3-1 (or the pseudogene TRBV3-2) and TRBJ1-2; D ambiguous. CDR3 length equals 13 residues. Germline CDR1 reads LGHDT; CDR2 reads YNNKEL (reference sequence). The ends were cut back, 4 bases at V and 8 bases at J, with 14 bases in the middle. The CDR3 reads CASSPATSPGYTF. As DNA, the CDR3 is TGTGCCAGCAGCCCGGCGACCTCTCCGGGCTACACCTTC.